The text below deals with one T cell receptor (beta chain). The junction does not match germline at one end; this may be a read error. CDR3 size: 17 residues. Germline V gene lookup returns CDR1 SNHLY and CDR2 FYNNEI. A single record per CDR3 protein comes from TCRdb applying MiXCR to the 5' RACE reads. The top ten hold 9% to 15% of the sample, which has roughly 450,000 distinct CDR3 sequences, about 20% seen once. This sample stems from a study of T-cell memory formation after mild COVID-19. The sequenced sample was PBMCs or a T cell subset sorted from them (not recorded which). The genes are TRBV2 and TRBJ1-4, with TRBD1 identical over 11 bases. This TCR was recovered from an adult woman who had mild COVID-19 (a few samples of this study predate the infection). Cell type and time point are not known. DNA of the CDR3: TGTGCCAGCAGCCTCGGACAGGGGGCAACCCAAAATGACAAACTGTTTTTT. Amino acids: CASSLGQGATQNDKLFF.